These T cell receptor beta chains were read from a single sample in a study of cytotoxic CD8 clonotypes in ibrutinib-treated CLL. Sequencing was performed with immunoSEQ multiplex PCR; in TCRdb, only in-frame clones are kept and a portion is missing. The sample lists almost 45,000 clones, more than 60% seen once, with approximately 15% in the top ten. The sequencing here drew on PBMCs, taken after 12 months of ibrutinib treatment. The source is a human donor with chronic lymphocytic leukemia. Each CDR3 is given with its conserved first and last residue. A D gene is named only where the DNA matches it firmly. Size is omitted from some rows. Given values are once, few, many or a class for expanded clones.

v_call	clone_size	d_call	j_call	cdr3_nt	cdr3_aa
TRBV9	medium-sized	.	TRBJ2-1	TGTGCCAGCAGCCCCTGGAGGCTGGGGGTGTACAATGAGCAGTTCTTC	CASSPWRLGVYNEQFF
TRBV7-2	.	.	TRBJ2-3	TGTGCCAGCAGCTCCCGTTCGGGTAGCACAGATACGCAGTATTTT	CASSSRSGSTDTQYF
TRBV4-2	once	TRBD1	TRBJ2-2	TGTGCCAGCAGCCAAGACCTCCAGGGGGCCGGGGAGCTGTTTTTT	CASSQDLQGAGELFF
TRBV7-6	.	TRBD1	TRBJ2-1	TGTGCCAGCAGCTACTGGGACAGCTACAATGAGCAGTTCTTC	CASSYWDSYNEQFF
TRBV7-8	.	.	TRBJ2-3	TGTGCCAGCAGCTTAAGAGGGGAATGGGGTGGGGATACGCAGTATTTT	CASSLRGEWGGDTQYF
TRBV5-6	.	TRBD1	TRBJ2-5	TGTGCCAGCAGCCTGTTACAGGGGGCGAGGCGGCAAGAGACCCAGTACTTC	CASSLLQGARRQETQYF
TRBV5-1	.	.	TRBJ2-1	TGCGCCAGCAGCTTAGGTGCCAATGAGCAGTTCTTC	CASSLGANEQFF
TRBV5-8	.	.	TRBJ1-5	TGTGCCAGCAGCTTAGGCGGATATAGCAATCAGCCCCAGCATTTT	CASSLGGYSNQPQHF
TRBV5-1	.	.	TRBJ1-2	TGCGCCAGCAGCCCAGACAGTAACTATGGCTACACCTTC	CASSPDSNYGYTF
TRBV2	few	.	TRBJ1-1	TGTGCCAGCAGCAACCCCACAATCGAAGCTTTCTTT	CASSNPTIEAFF